Below are 8 T cell receptor beta chains sequenced from a single sample in a study of blood T cell repertoires in COVID-19. Method: immunoSEQ multiplex PCR; TCRdb's copy keeps in-frame clones and lacks some. The sample lists around 330,000 clones; under 95% were seen once. The sequencing sample was made of PBMCs or T cells enriched from blood (not recorded which). The receptors come from a man aged 60 to 75 who had recovered from COVID-19.

The genes are TRBV5-1 and TRBJ2-1; 11 bases agree with TRBD2. J gave up 4 bases and V 4 bases, and 10 bases lay outside the gene matches. CDR3 length equals 17 residues. The germline CDR1 and CDR2 sequences are SGHRS and YFSETQ. CDR3 DNA sequence: TGCGCCAGCAGCCCAGCATCACTAGCGGGAGTTTACAATGAGCAGTTCTTC. It yields the protein CASSPASLAGVYNEQFF.

J is TRBJ2-1 and V is TRBV4-1; possibly TRBD2 for D (6 bases). V lost 8 bases and J 4 bases, leaving 21 bases between the germline ends. The germline V gene encodes CDR1 MGHRA and CDR2 YSYEKL. The CDR3 length is 16 residues. The CDR3 protein is CASRYSLAKPYNEQFF. DNA for the CDR3: TGCGCCAGCCGCTACTCGCTAGCGAAACCTTACAATGAGCAGTTCTTC.

V and J are TRBV5-1 and TRBJ2-3; 15 positions match TRBD2. The CDR3 extends over 16 amino acids. Germline trimming cut 4 bases from V and 8 bases from J; bases unmatched to any gene: 8. Germline CDR1 and CDR2: SGHRS and YFSETQ. CDR3 bases: TGCGCCAGCAGCCCCGGGACTAGCGGGGGGTCGGGTACGCAGTATTTT. It yields the protein CASSPGTSGGSGTQYF. Filled out from reference TRBV5-1 and TRBJ2-3, the complete variable domain reads KAGVTQTPRYLIKTRGQQVTLSCSPISGHRSVSWYQQTPGQGLQFLFEYFSETQRNKGNFPGRFSGRQFSNSRSEMNVSTLELGDSALYLCASSPGTSGGSGTQYFGPGTRLTVL.

The chain links TRBV27 to TRBJ2-1; D gene ambiguous. This CDR3 contains 10 residues. Deletions cut 8 bases from V and 5 bases from J, with 4 bases between. CDR1 MNHEY and CDR2 SMNVEV come from the germline V gene (reference sequence). Here the CDR3 reads CASSNNEQFF. The CDR3 nucleotides read TGTGCCAGCTCAAACAATGAGCAGTTCTTC.

The chain has TRBV20-1 and TRBJ2-7, with TRBD2 identical over 7 bases. The CDR3 runs to 14 residues. Trimming at V came to 3 bases and at J to 2 bases, leaving 7 bases not matched to a gene. Germline V CDR1 and CDR2: DFQATT, SNEGSKA (reference sequence). The CDR3, as DNA: TGCAGTGCTAGTGATGGGGGACTAACCTACGAGCAGTACTTC. Protein product: CSASDGGLTYEQYF.

The rearrangement uses TRBV4-1 and TRBJ2-1; D is possibly TRBD1 (6 bases). The CDR3 covers 12 residues. V gave up 3 bases and J gave up 7 bases, with 7 bases separating them. CDR1 MGHRA and CDR2 YSYEKL come from the germline V gene. The CDR3 loop reads CASSQGANEQFF. Here the CDR3 DNA reads TGCGCCAGCAGCCAGGGGGCGAATGAGCAGTTCTTC.

V and J are TRBV2 and TRBJ1-5, with TRBD1 matching over 10 bases. The CDR3 extends over 15 amino acids. From germline, CDR1 is SNHLY and CDR2 FYNNEI. After removal of 6 bases from V and 2 bases from J, the junction contained 4 bases not matched to a gene. Here the CDR3 DNA reads TGTGCCAGCAGCTCCGGGACAGGGGGCAATCAGCCCCAGCATTTT. Amino acids: CASSSGTGGNQPQHF.

This clone has a single count. The chain has TRBV18 and TRBJ2-1, with 7 bases fitting TRBD2. The junction had 3 bases not matched to a gene; V was cut back by 2 bases and J by 5 bases. Germline CDR1 KGHSH, CDR2 LQKENI. The CDR3 is made up of 14 amino acids. Here the CDR3 reads CASSPRLADNEQFF. The CDR3 DNA is TGTGCCAGCTCACCAAGGCTAGCGGACAATGAGCAGTTCTTC.